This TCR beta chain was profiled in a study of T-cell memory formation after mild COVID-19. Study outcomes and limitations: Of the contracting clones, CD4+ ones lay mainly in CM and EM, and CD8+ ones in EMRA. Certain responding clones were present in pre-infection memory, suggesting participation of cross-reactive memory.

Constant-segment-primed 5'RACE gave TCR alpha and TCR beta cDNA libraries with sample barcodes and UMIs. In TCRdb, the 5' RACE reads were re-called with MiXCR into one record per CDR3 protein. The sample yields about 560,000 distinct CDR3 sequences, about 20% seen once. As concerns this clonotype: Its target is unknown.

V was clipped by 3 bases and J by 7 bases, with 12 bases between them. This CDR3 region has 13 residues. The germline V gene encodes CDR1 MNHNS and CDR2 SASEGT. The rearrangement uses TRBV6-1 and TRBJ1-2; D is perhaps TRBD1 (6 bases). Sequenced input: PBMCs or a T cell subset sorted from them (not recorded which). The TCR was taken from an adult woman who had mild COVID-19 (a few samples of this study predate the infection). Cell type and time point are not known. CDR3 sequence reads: CASSERTVSGYTF. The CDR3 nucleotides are TGTGCCAGCAGTGAGAGGACAGTTTCTGGCTACACCTTC.